This T cell receptor beta chain was captured in a study of T cell responses to AZD1222 COVID-19 vaccine. Overall study: Analyses pooled second doses at about 4 or about 12 weeks. Study results and limitations: AZD1222 recipients seropositive at baseline numbered only 5 to 7. Spike as a whole was targeted by vaccine-associated CD4 TCRs, dominant at 160-218 and 743-854. Females made up more of the donors, who were largely white British, and clonal diversity may have come out too low.

As regards this clone: Its antigen is not known.

With 1 base removed from V and 0 bases from J, the gap between germline ends came to 6 bases. This CDR3 is 13 amino acids long. CDR1 GTSNPN and CDR2 SVGIG come from the germline V gene (reference sequence). TCRdb keeps only in-frame clones here, not all; method: immunoSEQ multiplex PCR. In the table there are around 120,000 clones, roughly 85% of which are singletons. The specimen comprised peripheral blood, sampled on day 0 of AZD1222 vaccination. This rearrangement joins TRBV30 to TRBJ1-2, with D perhaps matching TRBD1 (6 bases). This receptor was obtained from an adult in good health. This CDR3 reads CAWSGTANYGYTF. The CDR3 bases are TGTGCCTGGAGTGGGACAGCTAACTATGGCTACACCTTC.